These 18 T cell receptor beta chains share one sample of origin, sequenced in a study of T-cell reconstitution after alpha-beta-depleted transplantation in children (dated by TCRdb to about 2016). Library preparation used PCR. Sequencing instrument: Illumina HiSeq 2500. To normalize quantification of the TCRbeta repertoire, the TCR libraries were built with molecular barcoding that relied on unique molecular identifiers. TCRdb reprocessed the public reads (quality trimming at Q25 with fastp, clone calling with MiXCR) and kept in-frame beta chains. Every distinct CDR3 protein forms one entry, paired with its most common genes and DNA. This sample gives about 980,000 distinct CDR3 sequences in total; around 30% of them show up just once. The ten largest clones take up over 25% of the sample. Taken with the paper, the label for treatment or condition translates to: allogeneic hematopoietic cell transplantation with graft depleted of TCRalphabeta T cells and CD19 B cells.

The specimen was PBMCs, mostly from graft donor cells, collected 360 days after TCRalphabeta/CD19-depleted stem cell transplant. These receptor sequences come from a boy younger than two who had a stem cell transplant for SCID, so the T cells may come from the graft donor.

This clonotype was picked up a small number of times. V and J are TRBV11-2 and TRBJ2-3; 8 bases line up with TRBD2. V gave up 1 base and J gave up 2 bases; unmatched junction bases: 5. The V gene's germline CDR1 is SGHAT and CDR2 FQNNGV. CDR3 length equals 16 residues. DNA of the CDR3: TGTGCCAGCAGCTTAGTGGCGGGGGGCACCACAGATACGCAGTATTTT. Its translation is CASSLVAGGTTDTQYF.

This clonotype turned up a few times. This chain joins TRBV15 and TRBJ1-2, with D perhaps TRBD1 (5 bases). The germline V gene has CDR1 LNHNV and CDR2 YYDKDF (reference sequence). The CDR3 is 14 residues long. Trimming stripped 1 base from V and 7 bases from J, with 13 bases between. CDR3 in amino acids: CATSRVSRGSGYTF. DNA for the CDR3: TGTGCCACCAGCAGAGTTTCAAGGGGAAGTGGCTACACCTTC.

The rearrangement links TRBV6-2 or TRBV6-3 to TRBJ1-2; a weak D match, TRBD1 (5 bases). The CDR3 has 14 residues. V was cut by 2 bases and J by 4 bases, with 11 bases left in between. The germline CDR1 and CDR2 sequences are MNHEY and SVGEGT. CDR3 sequence (DNA): TGTGCCAGCAGTTACATCTGGGGGTCCTATGGCTACACCTTC. Translated, it gives CASSYIWGSYGYTF.

This clonotype appeared a few times. The J gene is TRBJ1-5, the V gene TRBV28; possible D gene TRBD1, 5 bases. This CDR3 has 17 residues. V was trimmed by 1 base and J by 6 bases, leaving 19 bases between them. Germline lookup yields CDR1 MDHEN and CDR2 SYDVKM. Here the CDR3 DNA reads TGTGCCAGCAGTTTATCCGCGGGTTGGGGGTTGAGTCAGCCCCAGCATTTT. This sequence encodes CASSLSAGWGLSQPQHF.

This clonotype was counted between two and nine times. The rearrangement links TRBV20-1 to TRBJ2-4; D may be TRBD1 (5 bases). The CDR3 covers 14 residues. Germline CDR1 DFQATT, CDR2 SNEGSKA (reference sequence). V dropped 3 bases and J dropped 0 bases, with 9 bases sitting between them. The CDR3 DNA sequence: TGCAGTGCTAGTCAGGGTCTAGCCAAAAACATTCAGTACTTC. It translates to CSASQGLAKNIQYF.

V usage is TRBV2 and J usage is TRBJ1-5; no clear D. The CDR3 sequence is 15 residues long. CDR1 and CDR2 (germline): SNHLY, FYNNEI. Trimming removed 8 bases from V and 0 bases from J, with 14 bases in between. CDR3 amino acids: CASGARRDSNQPQHF. As DNA, the CDR3 is TGTGCCAGCGGAGCTCGACGGGATAGCAATCAGCCCCAGCATTTT.

This clonotype was counted between two and nine times. The chain recombines TRBV5-6 with TRBJ2-2, with no clear D. The germline CDR1 and CDR2 sequences are SGHDT and YYEEEE. The CDR3 length is 16 residues. Trimming stripped 4 bases from V and 0 bases from J, with 13 bases between. CDR3 coding DNA: TGTGCCAGCAGCCTAGATACCCGTACGAACACCGGGGAGCTGTTTTTT. Its protein product is CASSLDTRTNTGELFF.

The chain is built from TRBV7-2 and TRBJ2-7, with 7 bases matching TRBD1. The length of the CDR3 is 15 residues. Trimming removed 5 bases from V and 3 bases from J; junction bases left unmatched: 10. Germline CDR1 is SGHTA and CDR2 is FQGNSA. The CDR3 DNA is TGTGCCAGCAGCAAAACCGGGACAGAAAACTACGAGCAGTACTTC. Protein sequence: CASSKTGTENYEQYF.

V is TRBV27 and J is TRBJ1-3, with D maybe TRBD1 (5 bases). The CDR3 contains 17 residues. Trimming stripped 1 base from V and 0 bases from J, with 13 bases between. The germline gives CDR1 MNHEY, CDR2 SMNVEV (reference sequence). CDR3 sequence: CASSLWGRSLSGNTIYF. DNA for the CDR3: TGTGCCAGCAGTTTATGGGGCAGGTCCCTCTCTGGAAACACCATATATTTT.

The chain recombines TRBV6-2 or TRBV6-3 with TRBJ2-3, with D tentatively TRBD2 (5 bases). With 5 bases removed from V and 4 bases from J, the gap between germline ends came to 19 bases. This CDR3 comprises 16 residues. CDR1 is MNHEY, CDR2 SVGEGT, per germline. The CDR3 DNA reads TGTGCCAGCAGTCCCCCGACATCAGTCGGGGCAGATACGCAGTATTTT. The encoded protein is CASSPPTSVGADTQYF.

The V gene is TRBV7-9, the J gene TRBJ1-1, with D possibly TRBD1 on 5 matching bases. The V and J ends lost 5 bases and 1 base respectively, with 14 bases between them. Germline CDR1 and CDR2: SEHNR and FQNEAQ (reference sequence). The CDR3 is made up of 15 amino acids. The CDR3 DNA reads TGTGCCAGCAGCCACGATCCTGGGGGGAACACTGAAGCTTTCTTT. Its translation: CASSHDPGGNTEAFF.

This clonotype was seen many times. The CDR3 is CSVEIWRTGGITGELFF. DNA for the CDR3: TGCAGCGTTGAAATTTGGCGGACAGGGGGCATCACCGGGGAGCTGTTTTTT. The chain joins TRBV29-1 to TRBJ2-2; 11 bases are a match to TRBD1. Germline V lookup: CDR1 SQVTM, CDR2 ANQGSEA. This CDR3 has 17 amino acids. Unmatched junction bases numbered 9, after V lost 2 bases and J lost 4 bases.

A few counts support this clonotype. The rearrangement links TRBV5-1 to TRBJ2-3; weak D call: TRBD1 (7 bases). Per germline, CDR1 SGHRS and CDR2 YFSETQ. The V end was cut by 6 bases, the J end by 2 bases, with 13 bases between. The length of the CDR3 is 14 residues. The CDR3 region is CASIQGGPTDTQYF. The CDR3, as DNA: TGCGCCAGCATTCAGGGGGGCCCCACAGATACGCAGTATTTT.

CDR3 amino acids: CATSRDQRAGADSDYGYTF. CDR3 bases: TGTGCCACCAGCAGAGATCAGCGGGCAGGGGCCGATTCGGACTATGGCTACACCTTC. The rearrangement joins TRBV15 to TRBJ1-2, with a weak D call TRBD1 (6 bases). CDR3 size: 19 residues. Germline lookup yields CDR1 LNHNV and CDR2 YYDKDF (reference sequence). Between the trimmed V and J ends, which lost 0 bases and 3 bases, there was a span of 23 bases.

This clonotype was recorded a few times. V gene TRBV10-3 combines with J gene TRBJ2-3, with D possibly matching TRBD2 (5 bases). V gave up 3 bases and J gave up 1 base, with 8 bases separating them. The CDR3 is 14 amino acids. From germline, CDR1 is ENHRY and CDR2 SYGVKD. CDR3: CAISERTGTDTQYF. For the CDR3, the DNA is TGTGCCATCAGTGAAAGGACTGGCACAGATACGCAGTATTTT.

The chain links TRBV3-1 to TRBJ2-5; no definite D call. Germline V lookup: CDR1 LGHDT, CDR2 YNNKEL (reference sequence). Trimming removed 4 bases at V and 5 bases at J, with 8 bases between. The CDR3 sequence is 12 residues long. In DNA form, the CDR3 reads TGTGCCAGCAGCCGACGCGTCGAGACCCAGTACTTC. Protein: CASSRRVETQYF.

This clonotype was observed many times. The chain is built from TRBV12-3 or TRBV12-4 and TRBJ2-7, with 8 positions matching TRBD1. This CDR3 contains 15 residues. Trimming cost V 4 bases and J 3 bases; bases outside gene matches: 8. The CDR3 sequence: CASSWDRLRYYEQYF. CDR3 in DNA: TGTGCCAGCAGTTGGGACAGGTTGAGGTACTACGAGCAGTACTTC.

This clonotype has just a few counts. The chain links TRBV11-2 to TRBJ2-7, with 14 bases fitting TRBD2. Germline values: CDR1 SGHAT, CDR2 FQNNGV. The CDR3 has 19 amino acids. The junction had 14 bases not matched to a gene; V was cut back by 5 bases and J by 2 bases. CDR3 DNA: TGTGCCAGCAGCCCGCAGACTAGCGGGGGGGTTTCACTTACCTACGAGCAGTACTTC. Translating gives CASSPQTSGGVSLTYEQYF.